These 9 T cell receptor beta chains were all obtained from the same sample, sequenced in a study of CD8 T cells in Susac syndrome. RNA amounts of roughly 0.45 to 1 ug underwent reverse transcription with random hexamers. TCRdb reprocessed the immunoSEQ multiplex PCR reads via MiXCR and lists one record per CDR3 protein. Of 150,000 to 200,000 distinct CDR3 sequences in the sample, 93% were seen once. Sequences were obtained from CD4+ T cells from PBMCs. All receptors derive from a human donor with multiple sclerosis.

The V gene is TRBV4-2, the J gene TRBJ2-5; D may be TRBD2 (7 bases). CDR3 length: 17 residues. CDR1 LGHNA and CDR2 YNFKEQ come from the germline V gene. The germline V and J ends were trimmed by 0 bases and 5 bases, with 19 bases remaining between them. The CDR3 sequence: CASSQDRGGGSGETQYF. DNA of the CDR3: TGTGCCAGCAGCCAAGATCGGGGCGGGGGCTCGGGGGAGACCCAGTACTTC.

This sequence joins TRBV2 and TRBJ1-2; D is unclear. V lost 6 bases and J 5 bases, leaving 16 bases between the germline ends. This CDR3 is built from 14 residues. The germline V gene encodes CDR1 SNHLY and CDR2 FYNNEI. The CDR3 bases are TGTGCCAGCAGGGACGGTCCCGGAGCATATGGCTACACCTTC. Protein sequence: CASRDGPGAYGYTF.

CDR3 sequence reads: CASSLEQGRNEQYF. The CDR3 coding sequence is TGCGCCAGCAGCTTGGAACAGGGGAGGAACGAGCAGTACTTC. V and J are TRBV5-1 and TRBJ2-7, with D tentatively TRBD1 (7 bases). Germline V gene data show CDR1 as SGHRS and CDR2 as YFSETQ. Trimming shortened V by 0 bases and J by 5 bases, and 12 bases separated the two germline ends. The CDR3 is 14 amino acids.

This chain joins TRBV19 and TRBJ2-7, with D possibly TRBD2 on 7 matching bases. The CDR3 has 13 residues. In germline, CDR1 is LNHDA, CDR2 SQIVND (reference sequence). V gave up 10 bases and J gave up 3 bases, with 16 bases separating them. CDR3 in amino acids: CAIPKGGVYEQYF. CDR3 in DNA: TGTGCCATCCCAAAGGGGGGGGTCTACGAGCAGTACTTC.

The chain carries TRBV7-2 and TRBJ2-3; the D is unclear. The germline CDR1 and CDR2 sequences are SGHTA and FQGNSA. CDR3 size: 14 residues. V was trimmed by 6 bases and J by 1 base, leaving 11 bases between them. The CDR3 spells CASRQDVGTDTQYF. The CDR3 DNA sequence: TGTGCCAGCAGACAAGATGTGGGCACAGATACGCAGTATTTT.

The chain joins TRBV12-3 or TRBV12-4 to TRBJ1-5; TRBD1 is a possible D gene (5 bases). The CDR3 consists of 14 residues. The V end lost 6 bases, the J end lost 4 bases, and 13 bases lay between the germline ends. In DNA form, the CDR3 reads TGTGCCAGCAGGGTCGGGACCGCTAATCAGCCCCAGCATTTT. It is translated as CASRVGTANQPQHF.

This chain links TRBV6-2 or TRBV6-3 with TRBJ2-2, with TRBD2 identical over 8 bases. The CDR3 is 17 residues long. Trimming took 6 bases from V and 3 from J; bases not matched to a gene: 12. Germline V lookup: CDR1 MNHEY, CDR2 SVGEGT. The CDR3 loop reads CASSPPGAGAYTGELFF. In nucleotides, the CDR3 is TGTGCCAGCAGCCCCCCGGGAGCGGGGGCCTACACCGGGGAGCTGTTTTTT.

This clonotype showed up just once. V is TRBV2 and J is TRBJ1-6; D not certain. Germline assignment: CDR1 SNHLY and CDR2 FYNNEI. This CDR3 has 13 residues. Trimming took 7 bases from V and 9 from J, leaving 13 bases between them. Here the CDR3 DNA reads TGTGCCAGCATATCCGGGGAAGGTTCACCCCTCCACTTT. This gives the protein CASISGEGSPLHF. Filled out from reference TRBV2 and TRBJ1-6, the complete variable domain reads EPEVTQTPSHQVTQMGQEVILRCVPISNHLYFYWYRQILGQKVEFLVSFYNNEISEKSEIFDDQFSVERPDGSNFTLKIRSTKLEDSAMYFCASISGEGSPLHFGNGTRLTVT.

The chain joins TRBV5-4 to TRBJ2-5, with 9 bases fitting TRBD1. The V gene's germline CDR1 is SGHNT and CDR2 YYREEE (reference sequence). The CDR3 length is 14 residues. After removal of 2 bases from V and 4 bases from J, the junction contained 3 bases not matched to a gene. CDR3 sequence reads: CASSFPGQGETQYF. As DNA, the CDR3 is TGTGCCAGCAGCTTTCCGGGACAGGGAGAGACCCAGTACTTC. The full variable domain, with the rest looked up from reference TRBV5-4 and TRBJ2-5, is ETGVTQSPTHLIKTRGQQVTLRCSSQSGHNTVSWYQQALGQGPQFIFQYYREEENGRGNFPPRFSGLQFPNYSSELNVNALELDDSALYLCASSFPGQGETQYFGPGTRLLVL.